This T cell receptor beta chain was sequenced during a study of blood T cell repertoires in COVID-19. Looking at the study overall: Samples came from the United States, Italy and Spain, spanning acute and convalescent COVID-19. The analysed material was cDNA or gDNA that came from T cells, B-cell-depleted T cells, or PBMCs.

The table came from immunoSEQ multiplex PCR; TCRdb's copy has only in-frame clones and leaves some out. The sample records 45,000 to 55,000 clones, approximately 82% being singletons. Germline CDR1 ENHRY, CDR2 SYGVKD. The ends lost 8 bases at V and 9 bases at J; junction bases unmatched: 14. CDR3 length equals 14 residues. V is TRBV10-3 and J is TRBJ2-3; TRBD2 matches 7 bases. The sample taken for sequencing was peripheral blood. This clonotype was obtained from a human donor in a cohort sampled during active COVID-19. CDR3 sequence: CAIEERGGRSTQYF. The CDR3 DNA follows: TGTGCCATCGAAGAGCGGGGAGGGCGTTCAACGCAGTATTTT.